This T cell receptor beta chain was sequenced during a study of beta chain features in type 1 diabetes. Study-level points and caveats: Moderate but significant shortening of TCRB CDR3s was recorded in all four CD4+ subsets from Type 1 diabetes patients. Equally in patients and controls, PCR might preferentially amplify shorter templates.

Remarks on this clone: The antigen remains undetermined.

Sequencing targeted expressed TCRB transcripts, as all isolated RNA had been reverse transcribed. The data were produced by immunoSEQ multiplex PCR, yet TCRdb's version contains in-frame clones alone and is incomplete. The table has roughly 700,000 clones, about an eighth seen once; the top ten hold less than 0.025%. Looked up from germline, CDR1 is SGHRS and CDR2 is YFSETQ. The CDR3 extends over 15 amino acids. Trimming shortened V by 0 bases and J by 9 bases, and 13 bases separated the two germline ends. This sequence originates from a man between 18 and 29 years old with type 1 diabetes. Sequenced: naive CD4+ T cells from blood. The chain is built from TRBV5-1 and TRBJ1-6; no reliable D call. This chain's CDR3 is CASSLGELTTSPLHF. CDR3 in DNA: TGCGCCAGCAGCTTGGGAGAACTTACCACTTCACCCCTCCACTTT.